This record concerns one TCR beta chain sequence. CDR3 length: 16 amino acids. The V gene's germline CDR1 is SGHTA and CDR2 FQGTGA. The V end lost 5 bases, the J end lost 7 bases, and 21 bases lay between the germline ends. When the RNA was reverse transcribed, random hexamers were used with an input of roughly 0.45 to 1 ug. One entry per CDR3 protein results from TCRdb running MiXCR on the immunoSEQ multiplex PCR reads. This sample carries over 100,000 distinct CDR3 sequences, 96% of them seen once, and the ten largest clones take 0.12% to 0.15%. The data belong to a study of CD8 T cells in Susac syndrome.

The clonotype was recovered from a human donor with Susac syndrome. The sequencing input was CD4+ T cells from PBMCs. The chain links TRBV7-3 to TRBJ2-1; weak D call: TRBD2 (6 bases). This CDR3 reads CASSPLMGSGVNEQFF. The CDR3 region has the DNA TGTGCCAGCAGCCCCCTTATGGGTAGCGGAGTAAATGAGCAGTTCTTC.